This T cell receptor (beta chain) emerged from a study of T cell repertoires in cytomegalovirus infection. The overall study: In public TCR beta signatures, there were indications of both CMV infection and matching HLA type.

To note about this clonotype: Its target is not known.

TCRdb reprocessed the reads via MiXCR and lists one record per CDR3 protein. The table includes approximately 990,000 distinct CDR3 sequences, roughly 31% detected once. The V end was cut by 8 bases, the J end by 3 bases, with 16 bases between. CDR1 and CDR2 from the germline V gene are MNHNY and SVGAGI (reference sequence). The CDR3 length is 14 residues. The specimen was cultured CD8+ T cells from PBMCs, collected from culture after CMV antigen stimulation. The chain combines TRBV6-6 with TRBJ1-1; D perhaps matches TRBD1 (5 bases). The sequence came from a human donor in good health (CMV status not recorded). Some clones in this sample may be carry-over from other donors' samples. The CDR3 DNA reads TGTGCCAGCCGAATCGGGGGGTCCCACACTGAAGCTTTCTTT. It codes for CASRIGGSHTEAFF.